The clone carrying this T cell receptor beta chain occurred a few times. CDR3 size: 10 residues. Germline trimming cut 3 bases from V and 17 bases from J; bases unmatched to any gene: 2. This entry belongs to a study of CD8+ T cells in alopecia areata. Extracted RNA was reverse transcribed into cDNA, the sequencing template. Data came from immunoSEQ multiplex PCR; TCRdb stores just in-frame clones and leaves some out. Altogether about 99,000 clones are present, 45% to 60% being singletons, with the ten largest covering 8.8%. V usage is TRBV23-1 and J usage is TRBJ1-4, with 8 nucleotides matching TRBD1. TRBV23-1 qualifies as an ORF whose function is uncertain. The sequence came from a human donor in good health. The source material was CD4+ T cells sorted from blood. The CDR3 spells CASSHTGGFF. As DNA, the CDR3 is TGCGCCAGCAGTCACACAGGGGGATTTTTT.